The 30 T cell receptor beta chains presented below share a single source sample, sequenced in a study of spatial heterogeneity in lung cancer. MiXCR, applied by TCRdb to the 5' RACE reads, yields one record per CDR3 protein. This sample carries about 11,000 distinct CDR3 sequences, about 17% of them seen once, and the ten largest clones take less than 65%. The time point was: sample taken at primary tumor resection. Material for sequencing was whole RNA from tumor, nontumor lung or frozen PBMC, left unsorted. This material consisted of PBMCs, taken at surgery. These receptors all come from a male donor with early-stage non-small cell lung cancer.

The chain employs TRBV21-1 and TRBJ1-3; TRBD1, the table's D call, was not compared with the DNA. TRBV21-1 is assigned pseudogene status. The CDR3 covers 17 residues. Here the CDR3 reads CASSAKGAGPSGNTIYF. Written as DNA, the CDR3 is TGTGCCAGCAGCGCAAAGGGGGCAGGCCCCTCTGGAAACACCATATATTTT.

This clonotype was counted many times. The chain has TRBV20-1 and TRBJ2-1; D is possibly TRBD2 (6 bases). Trimming cost V 3 bases and J 0 bases, with 12 bases left between them. The CDR3 is made up of 15 amino acids. Per germline, CDR1 DFQATT and CDR2 SNEGSKA (reference sequence). DNA for the CDR3: TGCAGTGCTAGTCGTATCGGGAGCTCCTACAATGAGCAGTTCTTC. Translating gives CSASRIGSSYNEQFF.

On this clonotype itself: At one end the junction does not follow the germline gene, possibly because of a read error. The chain couples TRBV7-8 to TRBJ1-1; 7 positions agree with TRBD1. Germline CDR1 is SGHVS and CDR2 is FQNEAQ. This CDR3 is built from 14 residues. CDR3 coding DNA: TGTGCCAGCAGCTTAGTGGGACAGAACACTGAAGTTTTCTTT. Protein: CASSLVGQNTEVFF.

By frequency in the sample, this clonotype is medium-sized (0.01 to 0.1%). The chain links TRBV28 to TRBJ1-2; D call uncertain. The V gene's germline CDR1 is MDHEN and CDR2 SYDVKM. V was shortened by 3 bases and J by 4 bases, with 9 bases between the two germline ends. The CDR3 loop spans 13 amino acids. The CDR3 nucleotides read TGTGCCAGCAGTTTGCCCGAGAGCTATGGCTACACCTTC. It is translated as CASSLPESYGYTF.

In regard to this clonotype: Given a much more abundant clone one base away, this may be a read error. The chain links TRBV11-1 to TRBJ2-7, with D perhaps TRBD1 (6 bases). The CDR3 has 13 residues. Looked up from germline, CDR1 is SGHAT and CDR2 is FQDESV (reference sequence). Trimming removed 5 bases at V and 2 bases at J, with 10 bases between. The CDR3 sequence is CASSPGTPYEQYF. In DNA, the CDR3 is TGTGCCAGCAGCCCTGGGACACCCTACGAGCAGTACTTC.

V gene TRBV19 combines with J gene TRBJ2-1, with D possibly matching TRBD2 (6 bases). Per germline, CDR1 LNHDA and CDR2 SQIVND (reference sequence). The CDR3 has 15 residues. V lost 5 bases to trimming and J lost 4 bases, with 15 bases between them. CDR3 coding DNA: TGTGCCAGTAGTCTACGGGGGAGTGCGTACAATGAGCAGTTCTTC. Amino acid sequence: CASSLRGSAYNEQFF. Filled out from reference TRBV19 and TRBJ2-1, the complete variable domain reads DGGITQSPKYLFRKEGQNVTLSCEQNLNHDAMYWYRQDPGQGLRLIYYSQIVNDFQKGDIAEGYSVSREKKESFPLTVTSAQKNPTAFYLCASSLRGSAYNEQFFGPGTRLTVL.

This chain joins TRBV4-1 and TRBJ2-3; 8 bases are shared with TRBD1. This CDR3 region has 16 residues. Per germline, CDR1 MGHRA and CDR2 YSYEKL. J was trimmed by 6 bases and V by 5 bases; bases with no gene match: 13. CDR3 DNA sequence: TGCGCCAGCAGCAGTACAGGGGGACCGTCTTTCGATACGCAGTATTTT. It codes for CASSSTGGPSFDTQYF.

V usage is TRBV27 and J usage is TRBJ1-1; 8 positions agree with TRBD1. Germline V CDR1 and CDR2: MNHEY, SMNVEV (reference sequence). The CDR3 is made up of 15 amino acids. V dropped 4 bases and J dropped 4; count of bases not matched to a gene: 8. CDR3 sequence: CASSSPGQAVTEAFF. The CDR3 DNA reads as TGTGCCAGCAGTTCACCGGGACAGGCTGTCACTGAAGCTTTCTTT.

Within the sample, this clonotype is medium-sized. The chain carries TRBV11-2 and TRBJ1-2; D unresolved. This CDR3 contains 14 residues. Trimming stripped 2 bases from V and 6 bases from J, with 13 bases between. Germline CDR1 reads SGHAT; CDR2 reads FQNNGV. For the CDR3, the DNA is TGTGCCAGCAGCTTAACTTCGCCAGTCGATGGCTACACCTTC. Protein: CASSLTSPVDGYTF.

As concerns this clonotype: This may arise from a read error, as a much more abundant clone is one base away. The chain employs TRBV7-3 and TRBJ2-1; D is possibly TRBD1 (5 bases). Looked up from germline, CDR1 is SGHTA and CDR2 is FQGTGA. V was pared by 4 bases and J by 0 bases, with 16 bases between. There are 17 residues in the CDR3. This CDR3 is CASSSTRTRSSYNEQFF. The CDR3 DNA sequence: TGTGCCAGCAGCTCGACCCGGACAAGGAGCTCCTACAATGAGCAGTTCTTC. Looking up the rest from reference TRBV7-3 and TRBJ2-1 gives the full variable domain: GAGVSQTPSNKVTEKGKYVELRCDPISGHTALYWYRQSLGQGPEFLIYFQGTGAADDSGLPNDRFFAVRPEGSVSTLKIQRTERGDSAVYLCASSSTRTRSSYNEQFFGPGTRLTVL.

This clonotype appeared many times. This chain uses TRBV27 with TRBJ2-1, with 8 bases aligning to TRBD2. The CDR3 contains 13 residues. Trimming at V came to 8 bases and at J to 5 bases, leaving 5 bases not matched to a gene. Germline values: CDR1 MNHEY, CDR2 SMNVEV (reference sequence). The CDR3 protein is CASAGTRHNEQFF. The CDR3 DNA reads TGTGCCAGCGCCGGGACTAGACACAATGAGCAGTTCTTC.

This clonotype appeared once. V usage is TRBV7-6 and J usage is TRBJ2-3; D is unclear. The CDR3 consists of 16 residues. With 2 bases removed from V and 2 bases from J, the gap between germline ends came to 14 bases. Germline CDR1 is SGHVS and CDR2 is FNYEAQ. CDR3 in DNA: TGTGCCAGCAGCTTAAATACGGTCCTGCTCACAGATACGCAGTATTTT. Amino acid sequence: CASSLNTVLLTDTQYF.

This clonotype was observed at least ten times. The rearrangement links TRBV3-1 to TRBJ1-1; D not resolved. The CDR3 totals 13 residues. The V gene lost 5 bases and the J gene lost 6 bases, with 13 bases spanning the gap. CDR1 is LGHDT, CDR2 YNNKEL, per germline (reference sequence). CDR3 bases: TGTGCCAGCAGCGGCCACTACCGTTCTGAAGCTTTCTTT. The encoded protein is CASSGHYRSEAFF.

In this sample, this clonotype turned up many times. V gene TRBV20-1 combines with J gene TRBJ2-3; TRBD2 agrees at 12 bases. In germline, CDR1 is DFQATT, CDR2 SNEGSKA (reference sequence). CDR3 length: 17 amino acids. Germline trimming cut 1 base from V and 2 bases from J; bases unmatched to any gene: 7. CDR3: CSARGPGLAGLTDTQYF. In DNA, the CDR3 is TGCAGTGCTAGAGGCCCGGGACTAGCGGGTCTCACAGATACGCAGTATTTT.

By share of the sample, this clonotype is medium-sized. The V gene is TRBV3-1, the J gene TRBJ1-2; D gene uncertain. Germline V lookup: CDR1 LGHDT, CDR2 YNNKEL (reference sequence). This CDR3 is 15 amino acids long. Trimming took 6 bases from V and 4 from J, leaving 18 bases between them. The CDR3 nucleotides read TGTGCCAGCAGTAGAGGCGGCAGCGTTGTCTATGGCTACACCTTC. Residues: CASSRGGSVVYGYTF.

Of note for this clonotype: A read error may be the cause here, since a much bigger clone is one base away. V gene TRBV5-1 combines with J gene TRBJ1-1, with D possibly being TRBD1 (6 bases). V lost 3 bases, J lost 8 bases, and 17 bases lay in between. The CDR3 is made up of 14 amino acids. Germline values: CDR1 SGHRS, CDR2 YFSETQ. The CDR3 nucleotides are TGCGCCAGCAGCTCAATGACAGGCTCATTCGAAGCTTTCTTT. Protein product: CASSSMTGSFEAFF.

This clonotype was detected many times. The J gene is TRBJ1-3, the V gene TRBV7-8; D unclear. CDR1 and CDR2 (germline): SGHVS, FQNEAQ. V shed 3 bases and J shed 1 base, with 7 bases lying between them. CDR3 size: 14 residues. The CDR3, as DNA: TGTGCCAGCAGCTTGTCAAGGTCTGGAAACACCATATATTTT. Amino acid sequence: CASSLSRSGNTIYF.

This clonotype appeared many times. V and J are TRBV4-1 and TRBJ1-1, with D perhaps matching TRBD1 (6 bases). Germline V lookup: CDR1 MGHRA, CDR2 YSYEKL. The CDR3 runs to 14 residues. Trimming removed 4 bases from V and 4 bases from J, with 13 bases in between. In DNA form, the CDR3 reads TGCGCCAGCAGCCTACATAGGGGGGGCACTGAAGCTTTCTTT. As protein: CASSLHRGGTEAFF.

The gene calls are TRBV7-2 and TRBJ2-1; 12 bases map to TRBD2. Germline V gene data show CDR1 as SGHTA and CDR2 as FQGNSA. The CDR3 contains 15 residues. Losses at the gene ends were 3 bases for V and 13 bases for J; bases not matched to a gene: 10. This CDR3 reads CASSLRTSGAAVQFF. The CDR3 DNA follows: TGTGCCAGCAGCTTGAGGACTAGCGGGGCGGCAGTTCAGTTCTTC.

CDR3 region: CASSLWATSGRIGLRDNEQFF. CDR3 nucleotides: TGTGCCAGCAGTTTATGGGCGACTAGCGGGAGGATAGGGCTGAGGGACAATGAGCAGTTCTTC. V gene TRBV27 combines with J gene TRBJ2-1; 13 nucleotides match TRBD2. V lost 1 base to trimming and J lost 5 bases; unmatched junction nucleotides: 17. This CDR3 has 21 residues. Germline V gene lookup returns CDR1 MNHEY and CDR2 SMNVEV (reference sequence).

Ten or more counts support this clonotype. The chain employs TRBV28 and TRBJ2-3; TRBD2 aligns across 8 bases. From germline, CDR1 is MDHEN and CDR2 SYDVKM. Trimming took 3 bases from V and 2 from J; bases not matched to a gene: 10. This CDR3 has 17 residues. This chain's CDR3 is CASSFGPAGDPTDTQYF. The CDR3 nucleotides read TGTGCCAGCAGTTTTGGCCCAGCGGGAGATCCCACAGATACGCAGTATTTT.

V is TRBV5-1 and J is TRBJ2-3, with 13 bases matching TRBD2. Trimming removed 6 bases from V and 1 base from J; junction bases left unmatched: 11. CDR3 length: 18 amino acids. Per the germline V gene, CDR1 is SGHRS and CDR2 is YFSETQ. CDR3 loop: CASNLWTSGSGGTDTQYF. DNA for the CDR3: TGCGCCAGCAATCTCTGGACTAGCGGGAGCGGGGGCACAGATACGCAGTATTTT.

In this sample, this clonotype turned up a few times. The rearrangement uses TRBV7-3 and TRBJ1-1; 8 bases fit TRBD1. The CDR3 covers 15 residues. Germline V gene sequence: CDR1 SGHTA, CDR2 FQGTGA. The J segment lost 5 bases and the V segment lost 0 bases, leaving 5 bases of the junction unmatched. CDR3 sequence reads: CASSLTSGGATEAFF. CDR3 coding DNA: TGTGCCAGCAGCTTAACATCAGGGGGCGCGACTGAAGCTTTCTTT.

The J gene is TRBJ2-6, the V gene TRBV29-1; D gene uncertain. Deletions cut 3 bases from V and 0 bases from J, with 6 bases between. Looked up from germline, CDR1 is SQVTM and CDR2 is ANQGSEA. The CDR3 has 14 residues. The CDR3 region has the DNA TGCAGCGTTGAGACCGGCTCTGGGGCCAACGTCCTGACTTTC. This codes for CSVETGSGANVLTF.

A word on this clonotype: One base away lies a much larger clone, so this may be a sequencing read error. The V call is TRBV28, the J call TRBJ2-2; no firm D call. The CDR3 extends over 11 amino acids. CDR1 is MDHEN, CDR2 SYDVKM, per germline. In nucleotides, the CDR3 is TGTGTCAGCAGTTCGACCGGGGAGCTGTTTTTT. Protein: CVSSSTGELFF.

In this sample, this clonotype turned up many times. This chain joins TRBV7-6 and TRBJ2-7; TRBD2 aligns across 8 bases. After removal of 4 bases from V and 3 bases from J, the junction contained 5 bases not matched to a gene. The CDR3 contains 14 residues. Germline CDR1 and CDR2: SGHVS and FNYEAQ. CDR3 nucleotide sequence: TGTGCCAGCAGCTCCGTAGCGGGATACTACGAGCAGTACTTC. This codes for CASSSVAGYYEQYF.

The gene calls are TRBV14 and TRBJ1-1; D is uncertain. Germline V lookup: CDR1 SGHDN, CDR2 FVKESK. The V gene lost 0 bases and the J gene lost 6 bases, with 8 bases spanning the gap. CDR3 length equals 13 residues. The CDR3 DNA is TGTGCCAGCAGCCAAGATCTGACGTCTGAAGCTTTCTTT. It codes for CASSQDLTSEAFF.

In its sample, this clonotype was seen a few times. The CDR3 sequence: CATSREGQGTGANVLTF. CDR3 coding DNA: TGTGCCACCAGCAGAGAAGGACAGGGAACCGGGGCCAACGTCCTGACTTTC. The rearrangement uses TRBV15 and TRBJ2-6; TRBD1 matches 8 bases. There are 17 residues in the CDR3. Germline V gives CDR1 LNHNV, CDR2 YYDKDF (reference sequence). J was trimmed by 4 bases and V by 0 bases; bases with no gene match: 5. The whole variable domain, remainder taken from reference TRBV15 and TRBJ2-6, is DAMVIQNPRYQVTQFGKPVTLSCSQTLNHNVMYWYQQKSSQAPKLLFHYYDKDFNNEADTPDNFQSRRPNTSFCFLDIRSPGLGDTAMYLCATSREGQGTGANVLTFGAGSRLTVL.

The V and J genes are TRBV18 and TRBJ1-1; no definite D call. V dropped 1 base and J dropped 0 bases, with 6 bases sitting between them. Germline CDR1 is KGHSH and CDR2 is LQKENI. The CDR3 is 14 amino acids. The CDR3 spells CASSPQGMNTEAFF. DNA for the CDR3: TGTGCCAGCTCACCACAGGGTATGAACACTGAAGCTTTCTTT.

The chain recombines TRBV20-1 with TRBJ2-2; perhaps TRBD2 as D (6 bases). V lost 6 bases to trimming and J lost 5 bases, with 13 bases between them. The CDR3 length is 13 residues. CDR1 DFQATT and CDR2 SNEGSKA come from the germline V gene (reference sequence). CDR3 sequence (DNA): TGCAGTGCCGAGCGGGTAGGAACCGGGGAGCTGTTTTTT. Protein sequence: CSAERVGTGELFF.